This T cell receptor beta chain was captured by sequencing in a study of T cell repertoires in cytomegalovirus infection. Study overall: Public signatures in TCR beta pointed to CMV infection and matching HLA type. Overall study findings and caveats: Of the TCR beta families, the public ones yielded a cumulative frequency that identified carriers of CMV plus the relevant HLA. Dominant in the ex vivo response were TCR beta clonotypes restricted by HLA-C and specific for CMV.

TCRdb re-called the reads through MiXCR, storing one row per CDR3 protein. The sample records approximately 500,000 distinct CDR3 sequences, around 35% being singletons. The CDR3 spans 16 residues. CDR1 is MNHEY, CDR2 SMNVEV, per germline (reference sequence). Losses at the gene ends were 5 bases for V and 4 bases for J; bases not matched to a gene: 14. A note on this clonotype: The antigen is not known.

The rearrangement links TRBV27 to TRBJ2-7, with 7 nucleotides matching TRBD2. The TCR sequence derives from a human donor in good health (CMV status not recorded). Some clones in this sample may be carry-over from other donors' samples. Sample: cultured PBMCs, taken from culture after CMV antigen stimulation. The CDR3 loop reads CASSPQGSGKSYEQYV. CDR3 nucleotides: TGTGCCAGCAGTCCCCAAGGAAGCGGGAAGTCGTACGAGCAGTACGTC.